The rows below give T cell receptor beta chains drawn from one sample of a study of cytomegalovirus exposure and HLA in healthy donors. Clones were read by immunoSEQ multiplex PCR, and TCRdb kept only the in-frame ones, dropping some. The repertoire includes 120,000 to 150,000 clones, around 79% of them detected once, and approximately 3% sits in the top ten. The sequencing sample was made of PBMCs. The receptors derive from a female donor in good health and CMV-seronegative. The CDR3 runs from the conserved cysteine through the conserved F or W. D genes are given only for firm matches. Expanded clones are given a class, and other clones once, few, many or no size at all.

>TRBJ1-1|few|TRBV7-9|-
CASSLGGPRNTEAFF
TGTGCCAGCAGCTTAGGTGGCCCAAGGAACACTGAAGCTTTCTTT
>TRBJ1-1|-|TRBV7-2|-
CASSFLQTNTEAFF
TGTGCCAGCAGCTTCCTACAGACGAACACTGAAGCTTTCTTT
>TRBJ2-7|-|TRBV5-6|-
CASSLTTNYEQYF
TGTGCCAGCAGCTTGACGACTAACTACGAGCAGTACTTC
>TRBJ2-7|-|TRBV6-6|TRBD1
CASKDRNYEQYF
TGTGCCAGCAAGGACAGGAACTACGAGCAGTACTTC
>TRBJ2-1|-|TRBV10-3|TRBD2
CAISERGGSGMGEQFF
TGTGCCATCAGTGAGAGGGGCGGAAGCGGGATGGGTGAGCAGTTCTTC
>TRBJ1-1|-|TRBV7-2|-
CASSLQQGSTEAFF
TGTGCCAGCAGCTTACAACAGGGTTCCACTGAAGCTTTCTTT
>TRBJ2-7|-|TRBV6-1|-
CASQVLANTYEQYF
TGTGCCAGCCAAGTCTTGGCCAACACCTACGAGCAGTACTTC
>TRBJ2-1|few|TRBV5-6|TRBD2
CASSLGTSLNEQFF
TGTGCCAGCAGCTTAGGGACTAGCCTTAATGAGCAGTTCTTC
>TRBJ2-1|few|TRBV27|TRBD2
CASSSGLAPSYNEQFF
TGTGCCAGCAGTTCTGGACTAGCGCCCTCCTACAATGAGCAGTTCTTC
>TRBJ2-2|few|TRBV5-1|TRBD2
CASSLTAGGTAGELFF
TGCGCCAGCAGCTTGACAGCGGGGGGGACTGCCGGGGAGCTGTTTTTT
>TRBJ1-3|-|TRBV11-3|-
CAGKGTSGNTIYF
TGTGCCGGTAAAGGGACATCTGGAAACACCATATATTTT
>TRBJ1-1|few|TRBV30|-
CAWSVHRDTEAFF
TGTGCCTGGAGTGTACACAGGGATACTGAAGCTTTCTTT
>TRBJ2-7|-|TRBV27|TRBD1
CASSVTGDTYEQYF
TGTGCCAGCAGTGTAACAGGGGACACCTACGAGCAGTACTTC
>TRBJ2-1|-|TRBV28|TRBD2
CASSSQLLERGNNEQFF
TGTGCCAGCAGTTCCCAATTGTTGGAGCGGGGGAACAATGAGCAGTTCTTC
>TRBJ1-6|-|TRBV4-1|TRBD1
CASSPFTTGDSPLHF
TGCGCCAGCAGCCCTTTTACGACAGGGGACTCACCCCTCCACTTT
>TRBJ2-2|-|TRBV10-1|TRBD2
CASSDQGLARNTGELFF
TGCGCCAGCAGTGATCAAGGACTAGCGCGAAACACCGGGGAGCTGTTTTTT
>TRBJ1-1|-|TRBV9|-
CASSGQVPGTEAFF
TGTGCCAGCAGCGGACAGGTTCCCGGCACTGAAGCTTTCTTT
>TRBJ1-2|-|TRBV29-1|-
CSVSSDYVAVVDYTF
TGCAGCGTTTCCAGCGACTATGTAGCGGTAGTTGACTACACCTTC
>TRBJ2-7|-|TRBV9|-
CASSVDRVGYEQYF
TGTGCCAGCAGCGTAGACAGGGTAGGTTACGAGCAGTACTTC
>TRBJ2-5|few|TRBV29-1|TRBD1
CSVGTGSTETQYF
TGCAGCGTAGGGACAGGGAGTACAGAGACCCAGTACTTC
>TRBJ1-4|-|TRBV10-3|TRBD1
CAIRPGQGSSNEKLFF
TGTGCCATCAGACCGGGACAGGGGTCCTCTAATGAAAAACTGTTTTTT
>TRBJ1-1|-|TRBV4-1|TRBD1
CASNLDRDTEAFF
TGCGCCAGCAACCTCGACAGGGACACTGAAGCTTTCTTT
>TRBJ1-6|once|TRBV4-1|-
CASSHGQSDNSPLHF
TGCGCCAGCAGCCACGGACAGTCTGATAATTCACCCCTCCACTTT
>TRBJ1-2|-|TRBV9|-
CASSSQGTGYTF
TGTGCCAGCAGCTCCCAGGGTACAGGCTACACCTTC
>TRBJ2-1|-|TRBV6-1|-
CASSVEGLTTREQFF
TGTGCCAGCAGTGTAGAAGGACTAACGACCCGGGAGCAGTTCTTC
>TRBJ2-5|-|TRBV7-8|-
CASSFGELETQYF
TGTGCCAGCAGCTTTGGAGAGTTGGAGACCCAGTACTTC
>TRBJ2-1|-|TRBV9|-
CASSQEGGSYNEQFF
TGTGCCAGCAGCCAGGAGGGCGGGTCATACAATGAGCAGTTCTTC
>TRBJ2-1|-|TRBV5-1|-
CASSPDAVSSYNEQFF
TGCGCCAGCAGCCCTGACGCGGTCAGCTCCTACAATGAGCAGTTCTTC
>TRBJ2-5|once|TRBV7-9|TRBD2
CASSLTLAGGRETQYF
TGTGCCAGCAGCTTAACCCTAGCGGGGGGGCGAGAGACCCAGTACTTC
>TRBJ1-2|-|TRBV5-4|-
CASRAGTLYGYTF
TGTGCCAGCCGAGCCGGGACACTCTATGGCTACACCTTC
>TRBJ2-3|-|TRBV6-1|-
CASSATRSQYF
TGTGCCAGCAGTGCTACTAGGTCGCAGTATTTT
>TRBJ1-3|few|TRBV6-1|TRBD1
CASSQTGVGNTIYF
TGTGCCAGCAGCCAGACAGGGGTTGGAAACACCATATATTTT
>TRBJ2-5|-|TRBV25-1|TRBD1
CASSEPRTGQETQYF
TGTGCCAGCAGTGAACCCCGGACAGGACAAGAGACCCAGTACTTC
>TRBJ2-2|-|TRBV27|-
CASSLGANTGELFF
TGTGCCAGCAGTCTAGGCGCGAACACCGGGGAGCTGTTTTTT
>TRBJ2-7|-|TRBV5-1|TRBD1
CASSLRQGSSYEQYF
TGCGCCAGCAGCTTGAGACAGGGGAGCTCCTACGAGCAGTACTTC
>TRBJ2-7|-|TRBV7-9|-
CASSPDRYEQYF
TGTGCCAGCAGCCCCGACAGATACGAGCAGTACTTC
>TRBJ1-1|-|TRBV4-1|TRBD1
CASSRNRGRNTEAFF
TGCGCCAGCAGCCGCAACAGGGGAAGGAACACTGAAGCTTTCTTT
>TRBJ2-3|few|TRBV13|-
CASCERTDTQYF
TGTGCCAGCTGTGAGCGTACAGATACGCAGTATTTT
>TRBJ2-1|-|TRBV27|TRBD2
CASSFQGGTKQFF
TGTGCCAGCAGTTTTCAGGGCGGGACTAAGCAGTTCTTC
>TRBJ1-1|-|TRBV5-6|-
CASSLTRNTEAFF
TGTGCCAGCAGCTTGACACGGAACACTGAAGCTTTCTTT
>TRBJ2-7|once|TRBV19|-
CASSKGHLDYEQYF
TGTGCCAGTAGTAAGGGACACTTGGACTACGAGCAGTACTTC